One and the same sample provided the 18 T cell receptor beta chains below, sequenced in a study of T cells in Graves' hyperthyroidism and ophthalmopathy. Amplified TCR beta CDR3 regions came from RNA transcripts. HTBI primers were employed in a first-round RT-PCR of the TCR CDR3. TCRdb re-derived calls from the multiplex PCR reads in MiXCR, one entry per CDR3 protein. The table lists about 540,000 distinct CDR3 sequences, around 46% of them singletons, with about 8.3% in the top ten. Sequencing was performed on peripheral blood or thyroid tissue (not recorded which). Receptor source: a woman aged 18-35 years with Graves' hyperthyroidism.

The sample holds many counts of this clonotype. The chain links TRBV20-1 to TRBJ1-5, with 8 nucleotides matching TRBD1. The CDR3 has 15 residues. Looked up from germline, CDR1 is DFQATT and CDR2 is SNEGSKA (reference sequence). J lost 0 bases, V lost 4 bases, and 5 bases had no gene match. CDR3 bases: TGCAGTGCTATCGACAGGGGTTATAGCAATCAGCCCCAGCATTTT. It yields the protein CSAIDRGYSNQPQHF.

This clonotype was detected many times. V usage is TRBV13 and J usage is TRBJ1-2; possibly TRBD1 for D (6 bases). Trimming left V 6 bases short and J 4 bases short, with 18 bases between. The CDR3 covers 15 residues. Germline V gives CDR1 PRHDT, CDR2 FYEKMQ (reference sequence). CDR3 DNA sequence: TGTGCCAGCAGTCCTAACACCGGACAGCTCTATGGCTACACCTTC. This translates into CASSPNTGQLYGYTF.

The gene calls are TRBV7-9 and TRBJ2-7; 12 positions match TRBD2. The CDR3 is 15 amino acids. The germline V gene has CDR1 SEHNR and CDR2 FQNEAQ (reference sequence). The trim removed 3 bases at V and 3 bases at J, leaving 3 bases unmatched. CDR3 nucleotides: TGTGCCAGCAGCTTGCCTAGCGGGAGGGACTACGAGCAGTACTTC. Encoded protein: CASSLPSGRDYEQYF. Using reference TRBV7-9 and TRBJ2-7 for the parts outside the CDR3, the full variable domain is DTGVSQNPRHKITKRGQNVTFRCDPISEHNRLYWYRQTLGQGPEFLTYFQNEAQLEKSRLLSDRFSAERPKGSFSTLEIQRTEQGDSAMYLCASSLPSGRDYEQYFGPGTRLTVT.

This clonotype was picked up many times. The chain joins TRBV24-1 to TRBJ1-5; 10 positions match TRBD1. The V segment lost 4 bases and the J segment 12 bases; nucleotides outside the gene matches: 2. Per the germline V gene, CDR1 is KGHDR and CDR2 is SFDVKD. This CDR3 is built from 12 residues. CDR3 amino acids: CATSEDRGNQHF. The CDR3 DNA reads TGTGCCACCAGTGAGGACAGGGGGAACCAGCATTTT.

This clonotype was counted at least ten times. This chain joins TRBV9 and TRBJ2-7; 10 bases align to TRBD1. The germline V gene has CDR1 SGDLS and CDR2 YYNGEE. The CDR3 is 14 amino acids. Trimming removed 6 bases from V and 5 bases from J; junction bases left unmatched: 8. The CDR3 reads CASNPGQGPHEQYF. DNA of the CDR3: TGTGCCAGCAACCCGGGACAGGGGCCCCACGAGCAGTACTTC.

The chain employs TRBV20-1 and TRBJ1-4; a weak D match, TRBD1 (5 bases). V lost 3 bases, J lost 8 bases, and 16 bases lay in between. Germline V gene lookup returns CDR1 DFQATT and CDR2 SNEGSKA (reference sequence). The CDR3 is made up of 14 amino acids. The CDR3, as DNA: TGCAGTGCTAGCCCCCCCGGGGCTTGGGAAAAACTGTTTTTT. This gives the protein CSASPPGAWEKLFF.

This clonotype was seen at least ten times. The rearrangement uses TRBV5-1 and TRBJ1-1; tentative D call: TRBD1 (5 bases). The CDR3 spans 17 residues. Trimming shortened V by 4 bases and J by 0 bases, and 19 bases separated the two germline ends. Per germline, CDR1 SGHRS and CDR2 YFSETQ. Written as DNA, the CDR3 is TGCGCCAGCAGCGCAGGCAGGACATTTAGTATGAACACTGAAGCTTTCTTT. Translation: CASSAGRTFSMNTEAFF.

In its sample, this clonotype was seen once. This may arise from a read error, as a much more abundant clone is one base away. The chain employs TRBV2 and TRBJ2-5, with D uncertain. Between the trimmed V and J ends, which lost 2 bases and 5 bases, there was a span of 9 bases. This CDR3 has 13 residues. Germline loops: CDR1 SNHLY, CDR2 FYNNEI. The CDR3 loop reads CASSESMAETQYF. CDR3 DNA sequence: TGTGCCAGCAGTGAATCGATGGCCGAGACCCAGTACTTC.

The chain uses TRBV2 and TRBJ1-6; D gene unclear. This CDR3 has 13 residues. The germline gives CDR1 SNHLY, CDR2 FYNNEI. V was cut by 4 bases and J by 5 bases, with 6 bases left in between. The DNA for the CDR3 is TGTGCCAGCAGTGCAGGAAATAATTCACCCCTCCACTTT. It is translated as CASSAGNNSPLHF.

The CDR3 protein is CSLNSNYEQYF. For the CDR3, the DNA is TGCAGCTTGAACAGTAACTACGAGCAGTACTTC. The chain is built from TRBV29-1 and TRBJ2-7, with D hard to call. Germline CDR1 reads SQVTM; CDR2 reads ANQGSEA. The CDR3 covers 11 residues. V shed 8 bases and J shed 3 bases, with 11 bases lying between them.

The CDR3 DNA is TGTGCCACCCCTCCTAGGACAGGGGGAGGCTACACCTTC. Its translation: CATPPRTGGGYTF. The chain links TRBV24-1 to TRBJ1-2; TRBD1 agrees at 10 bases. The germline V gene encodes CDR1 KGHDR and CDR2 SFDVKD. The trim removed 9 bases at V and 8 bases at J, leaving 8 bases unmatched. The CDR3 contains 13 residues.

This chain connects TRBV7-2 to TRBJ2-5, with a tentative D call TRBD1 (6 bases). Germline values: CDR1 SGHTA, CDR2 FQGNSA. This CDR3 contains 15 residues. Between the trimmed V and J ends, which lost 5 bases and 5 bases, there was a span of 18 bases. The CDR3 bases are TGTGCCAGCAGCCCCACAGTGGGGGCCGTGGAGACCCAGTACTTC. Residues: CASSPTVGAVETQYF.

In this sample, this clonotype turned up a few times. The J gene is TRBJ2-7, the V gene TRBV2; D is ambiguous. Trimming removed 9 bases from V and 3 bases from J, with 6 bases in between. The CDR3 loop spans 10 amino acids. CDR1 and CDR2 from the germline V gene are SNHLY and FYNNEI. The CDR3 loop is CASNGYEQYF. Written as DNA, the CDR3 is TGTGCCAGTAACGGCTACGAGCAGTACTTC.

This clonotype was counted at least ten times. V and J are TRBV6-1 and TRBJ1-1; D possibly corresponds to TRBD1 (5 bases). CDR3 length: 13 residues. From germline, CDR1 is MNHNS and CDR2 SASEGT. V gave up 6 bases and J gave up 1 base, with 9 bases separating them. The CDR3 DNA is TGTGCCAGCAGGAGAGGGGAGAACACTGAAGCTTTCTTT. Its protein product is CASRRGENTEAFF.

This chain uses TRBV7-2 with TRBJ1-2; 11 nucleotides line up with TRBD1. Germline-derived CDR1 and CDR2 are SGHTA and FQGNSA. The CDR3 spans 16 residues. Trimming took 4 bases from V and 7 from J; bases not matched to a gene: 11. CDR3 residues: CASSSPGQGARGGYTF. CDR3 nucleotides: TGTGCCAGCAGCTCCCCCGGACAGGGGGCCCGGGGTGGCTACACCTTC.

The rearrangement joins TRBV12-3 or TRBV12-4 to TRBJ1-1, with TRBD1 as a possible D gene (5 bases). V lost 7 bases, J lost 0 bases, and 33 bases lay in between. The CDR3 is 21 residues long. In DNA, the CDR3 is TGTGCCAGCACCTTTCGAATTCCTCCCCCAGGGATGGAGATGTTGAACACTGAAGCTTTCTTT. Its protein is CASTFRIPPPGMEMLNTEAFF.

This clonotype appeared many times. This chain connects TRBV27 to TRBJ2-7; 7 positions match TRBD2. From germline, CDR1 is MNHEY and CDR2 SMNVEV (reference sequence). The CDR3 length is 16 residues. The J segment lost 1 base and the V segment lost 0 bases, leaving 6 bases of the junction unmatched. This CDR3 is CASSLSAGRMSYEQYF. The CDR3 DNA reads as TGTGCCAGCAGTTTATCGGCCGGGAGGATGTCCTACGAGCAGTACTTC.

This clonotype was counted at least ten times. The chain carries TRBV25-1 and TRBJ2-5, with a possible D match to TRBD2 (5 bases). Germline values: CDR1 MGHDK, CDR2 SYGVNS. V was shortened by 6 bases and J by 4 bases, with 12 bases between the two germline ends. This CDR3 has 13 amino acids. The CDR3 is CASSMDLGETQYF. For the CDR3, the DNA is TGTGCCAGCAGCATGGACTTAGGAGAGACCCAGTACTTC.